One T cell receptor (beta chain) is described in this entry. Its target is not known. The study ran its PCR with 60 Vbeta and 13 Jbeta primers. Sequencing used immunoSEQ multiplex PCR; TCRdb keeps in-frame clones, though not all of them. The sample consists of approximately 170,000 clones, roughly 85% of them appearing once. Trimming removed 4 bases at V and 5 bases at J, with 11 bases between. There are 14 residues in the CDR3. Germline V gives CDR1 SNHLY, CDR2 FYNNEI. The sample belongs to a study of cytomegalovirus exposure and HLA in healthy donors. General study points: TCR beta chains numbering roughly 150 were designated cytomegalovirus-associated.

The clonotype comes from a male donor in good health and CMV-seronegative. The chain links TRBV2 to TRBJ2-2; possibly TRBD1 for D (8 bases). The sequencing input was PBMCs. CDR3 in DNA: TGTGCCAGCAGTGTACAGGGGGGGACCGGGGAGCTGTTTTTT. It is translated as CASSVQGGTGELFF.